The rows below give T cell receptor beta chains drawn from one sample of a study of cytomegalovirus exposure and HLA in healthy donors. Libraries were prepared by immunoSEQ multiplex PCR; TCRdb keeps only in-frame clonotypes and omits some of them. The data hold some 150,000 clones, with 75% to 85% observed a single time. Sequenced: PBMCs. The receptors were gathered from a female donor in good health and CMV-seronegative. The conserved cysteine and the conserved F or W are not part of the CDR3 here. Where a row states a size, it is once, few, many or the class of an expanded clone; other rows omit it.

.	TRBV18	11	TRBJ2-7	ASSSGRDNEQY
.	TRBV11-3	13	TRBJ2-5	ASSFSGANQETQY
.	TRBV9	12	TRBJ1-5	ASSVGTGDQPQH
.	TRBV6-1	12	TRBJ2-7	ASSEGVDYPGQY
.	TRBV30	13	TRBJ1-2	AWSGGHSSNYGYT
.	TRBV19	17	TRBJ2-2	ASSVSAGTAKLNTGELF
.	TRBV5-1	13	TRBJ2-5	ASSFAGTGGETQY
.	TRBV7-7	11	TRBJ1-1	ASSFRDRGEAF
.	TRBV4-2	14	TRBJ2-7	ASSQEGGGVAGEQY
.	TRBV7-9	11	TRBJ1-2	ASSFRVLEGYT
once	TRBV11-2	12	TRBJ2-2	ASSSRSATGELF
.	TRBV9	13	TRBJ2-3	ASSPRVASTDTQY
.	TRBV6-6	14	TRBJ2-3	ASSASLAGSTDTQY
.	TRBV27	12	TRBJ2-5	AIGSGKDRETQY
.	TRBV7-8	14	TRBJ2-1	ASSLTSGRTYNEQF
.	TRBV6-5	12	TRBJ2-7	ASSYGTGAYEQY
.	TRBV5-5	12	TRBJ1-5	ASSVDRPDQPQH
.	TRBV5-3	13	TRBJ2-7	ARSVYDRPDYEQY
.	TRBV20-1	9	TRBJ2-5	SAAGPQTQY
.	TRBV6-4	14	TRBJ2-3	ASKLTGTSGTDTQY
once	TRBV5-1	16	TRBJ2-1	ASSFGSSGRRGRDEQF
.	TRBV5-8	14	TRBJ1-1	ASSPLLGQGGTEAF
.	TRBV19	13	TRBJ2-7	ASSIRGRGDYEQY
.	TRBV9	15	TRBJ2-3	ASSPTSSGGAPDTQY
.	TRBV9	12	TRBJ1-1	ASRKGSSDTEAF
few	TRBV5-1	15	TRBJ2-1	ASRTTVFGEGFDEQF
.	TRBV27	11	TRBJ1-2	ASSSGAGYGYT
.	TRBV9	13	TRBJ2-3	ASSVGQGDTDTQY
few	TRBV12-5	12	TRBJ2-6	ASGLGTEGVGLT
.	TRBV25-1	13	TRBJ2-7	ASSALLVMVNEQY
.	TRBV4-1	11	TRBJ2-7	ASSQEHGHEQY
.	TRBV19	13	TRBJ1-2	ASSISYGLNYGYT
.	TRBV4-3	15	TRBJ2-4	ASSHGAGGRGKNSQY
.	TRBV4-2	16	TRBJ2-3	ASSQGSRAGGVADTQY
.	TRBV2	11	TRBJ1-1	ASSDRLSTEAF
.	TRBV5-1	12	TRBJ1-2	ASREQAGGYGYT
.	TRBV6-1	12	TRBJ2-7	ASSEGTSGYEQY
.	TRBV9	15	TRBJ1-3	ASSVGGKGVSGNTIY
.	TRBV2	11	TRBJ1-5	ASRGEWGQPQH
.	TRBV6-5	12	TRBJ2-1	ASRVPTDRGEQF
.	TRBV6-1	11	TRBJ2-1	ASSRTGGNEQF
.	TRBV6-1	11	TRBJ2-7	ASRVPGQPEQY
.	TRBV10-3	14	TRBJ2-4	ATSTSGSFAKNIQY
.	TRBV5-1	12	TRBJ1-6	ASRAGTDNSPLH
.	TRBV6-1	11	TRBJ1-4	ASSLTPGEKLF
.	TRBV10-3	13	TRBJ1-1	AISEARAMSTEAF
once	TRBV7-2	12	TRBJ2-1	ASSPRGSHDEQF
.	TRBV27	12	TRBJ2-5	ASTGAGGRETQY
.	TRBV5-1	11	TRBJ2-7	ASSPPSSYEQY
.	TRBV19	13	TRBJ1-6	ASSIWEGYNSPLH
once	TRBV28	11	TRBJ2-5	ASLAGGGETQY
.	TRBV9	12	TRBJ2-3	ASSGQVSTDTQY
.	TRBV7-6	11	TRBJ2-7	ASSPGLTYEQY
.	TRBV30	13	TRBJ2-5	AWSVRAGGSETQY
.	TRBV18	13	TRBJ1-2	ASSGRQGFDNGYT
.	TRBV10-1	12	TRBJ1-2	ASSAKTGAYGYT
few	TRBV5-1	11	TRBJ2-3	ASSLAGTDTQY